This TCR beta chain is drawn from a study of T cell responses to AZD1222 COVID-19 vaccine. Timing groups of about 4 and about 12 weeks for second doses were pooled. Clones were read by immunoSEQ multiplex PCR, and TCRdb kept only the in-frame ones, dropping some. The sample records about 160,000 clones, about 93% being singletons. This specimen consisted of peripheral blood, obtained 28 days after the second AZD1222 dose. The TCR was taken from an adult who received the AZD1222 COVID-19 vaccine.

The CDR3 reads CASSDTGGYEQYF. CDR3 in DNA: TGTGCCAGCAGTGACACAGGGGGGTACGAGCAGTACTTC. This chain links TRBV28 with TRBJ2-7, with 8 bases that match TRBD1. Germline CDR1 MDHEN, CDR2 SYDVKM. Losses at the gene ends were 5 bases for V and 4 bases for J; bases not matched to a gene: 4. CDR3 length: 13 residues.